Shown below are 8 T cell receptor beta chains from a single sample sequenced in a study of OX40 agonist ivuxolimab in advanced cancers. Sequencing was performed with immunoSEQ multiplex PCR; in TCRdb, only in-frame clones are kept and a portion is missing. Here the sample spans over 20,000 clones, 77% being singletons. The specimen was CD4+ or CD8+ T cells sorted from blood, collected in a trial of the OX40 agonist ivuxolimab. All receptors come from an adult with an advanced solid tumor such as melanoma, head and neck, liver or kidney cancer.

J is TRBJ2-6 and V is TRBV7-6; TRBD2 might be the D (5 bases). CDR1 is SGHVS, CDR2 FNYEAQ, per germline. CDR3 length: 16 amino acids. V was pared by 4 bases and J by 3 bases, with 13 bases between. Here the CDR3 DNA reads TGTGCCAGCAGCTCCCCGGGCGGGTTTGGGGCCAACGTCCTGACTTTC. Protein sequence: CASSSPGGFGANVLTF.

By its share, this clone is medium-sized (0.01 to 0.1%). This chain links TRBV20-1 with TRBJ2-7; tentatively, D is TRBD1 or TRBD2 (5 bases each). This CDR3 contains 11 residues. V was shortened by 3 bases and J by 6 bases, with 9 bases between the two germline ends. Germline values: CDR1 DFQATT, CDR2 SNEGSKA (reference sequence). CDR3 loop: CSASGGGEQYF. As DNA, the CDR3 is TGCAGTGCTAGTGGGGGTGGCGAGCAGTACTTC.

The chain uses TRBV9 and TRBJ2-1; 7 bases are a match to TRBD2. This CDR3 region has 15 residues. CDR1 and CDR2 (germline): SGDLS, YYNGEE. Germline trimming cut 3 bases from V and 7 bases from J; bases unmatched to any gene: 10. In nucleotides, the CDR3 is TGTGCCAGCAGCGAGGGATGGCGGGAGTCGAATGAGCAGTTCTTC. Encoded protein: CASSEGWRESNEQFF.

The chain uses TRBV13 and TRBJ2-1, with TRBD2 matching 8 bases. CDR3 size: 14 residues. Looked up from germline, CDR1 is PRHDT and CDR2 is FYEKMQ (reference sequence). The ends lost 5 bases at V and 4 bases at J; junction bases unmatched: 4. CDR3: CASSRGGLYNEQFF. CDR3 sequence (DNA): TGTGCCAGCAGCCGGGGGGGCCTTTACAATGAGCAGTTCTTC.

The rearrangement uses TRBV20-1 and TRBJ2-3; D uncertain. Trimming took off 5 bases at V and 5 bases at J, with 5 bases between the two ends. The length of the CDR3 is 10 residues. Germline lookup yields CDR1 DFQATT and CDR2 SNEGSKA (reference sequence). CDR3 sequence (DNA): TGCAGTGCTTACGTAGATACGCAGTATTTT. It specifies CSAYVDTQYF.

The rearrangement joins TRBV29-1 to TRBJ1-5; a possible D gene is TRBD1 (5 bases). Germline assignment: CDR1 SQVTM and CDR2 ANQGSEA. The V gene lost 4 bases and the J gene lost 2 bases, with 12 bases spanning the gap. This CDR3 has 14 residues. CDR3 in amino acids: CSVGWPGGNQPQHF. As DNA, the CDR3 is TGCAGCGTTGGGTGGCCGGGGGGCAATCAGCCCCAGCATTTT. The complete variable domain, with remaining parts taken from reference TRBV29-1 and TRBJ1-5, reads SAVISQKPSRDICQRGTSLTIQCQVDSQVTMMFWYRQQPGQSLTLIATANQGSEATYESGFVIDKFPISRPNLTFSTLTVSNMSPEDSSIYLCSVGWPGGNQPQHFGDGTRLSIL.

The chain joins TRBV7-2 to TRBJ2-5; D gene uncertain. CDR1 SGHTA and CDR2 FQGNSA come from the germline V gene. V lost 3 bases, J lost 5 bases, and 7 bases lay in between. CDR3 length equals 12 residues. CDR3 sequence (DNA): TGTGCCAGCAGCTTGGGAAGGGAGACCCAGTACTTC. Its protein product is CASSLGRETQYF.

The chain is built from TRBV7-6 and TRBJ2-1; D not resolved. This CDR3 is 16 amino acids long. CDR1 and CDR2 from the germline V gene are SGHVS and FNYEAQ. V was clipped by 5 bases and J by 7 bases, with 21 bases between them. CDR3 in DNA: TGTGCCAGCAGCCCCACCCCGACAAGAGGTGGGAATGAGCAGTTCTTC. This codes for CASSPTPTRGGNEQFF.